These T cell receptor beta chains were read from a single sample in a study of Ad26.COV2.S vaccination and SARS-CoV-2 variants. Using immunoSEQ multiplex PCR, the repertoire was profiled, and TCRdb retains in-frame clones only, with some absent. The sample gives just over 350,000 clones, 90% to 95% of which show up once; about 3.9% is in the top ten. Material: peripheral blood, obtained after recovery from COVID-19. The origin of the receptors is a human donor who had recovered from COVID-19. Each CDR3 is given with its conserved first and last residue. D genes are given only for firm matches. The size field is filled for only some rows; it gives once, few, many or a size class.

clone_size,v_call,d_call,j_call,cdr3_aa,cdr3_nt
.,TRBV5-6,.,TRBJ1-1,CASSEDWGGFTEAFF,TGTGCCAGCAGCGAGGACTGGGGGGGGTTCACTGAAGCTTTCTTT
.,TRBV9,TRBD1,TRBJ1-3,CASSGTSGGYNTIYF,TGTGCCAGCAGCGGAACCTCAGGGGGCTACAACACCATATATTTT
.,TRBV3-1/TRBV3-2,TRBD1,TRBJ1-2,CASSLTGVNYGYTF,TGTGCCAGCAGCCTGACAGGGGTTAACTATGGCTACACCTTC
.,TRBV15,.,TRBJ1-2,CATSPVRRGGNYGYTF,TGTGCCACCAGCCCTGTCAGGCGGGGGGGGAACTATGGCTACACCTTC
.,TRBV7-2,.,TRBJ2-3,CASSSLGWGDTQYF,TGTGCCAGCAGCTCATTAGGGTGGGGGGATACGCAGTATTTT
.,TRBV19,.,TRBJ2-3,CASSTAGSSTDTQYF,TGTGCCAGTAGTACCGCAGGTTCTAGCACAGATACGCAGTATTTT
.,TRBV29-1,.,TRBJ2-2,CSHRSNTGELFF,TGCAGCCACAGGTCGAACACCGGGGAGCTGTTTTTT
.,TRBV3-1/TRBV3-2,.,TRBJ1-2,CASSHGGGYTF,TGTGCCAGCAGCCATGGGGGTGGCTACACCTTC
.,TRBV4-1,.,TRBJ2-7,CASSRHIPLDYEQYF,TGCGCCAGCAGCCGCCATATTCCACTTGATTACGAGCAGTACTTC
once,TRBV2,TRBD1,TRBJ2-7,CASSEGLPSGDRVTYEQYF,TGTGCCAGCAGTGAAGGGTTGCCCTCGGGGGACAGGGTGACCTACGAGCAGTACTTC
.,TRBV7-2,.,TRBJ1-1,CASSVRQGYTEAFF,TGTGCCAGCAGCGTGAGGCAGGGGTACACTGAAGCTTTCTTT
.,TRBV14,.,TRBJ2-3,CASSLSSSSLGYF,TGTGCCAGCAGCCTCAGTTCTAGCTCCTTGGGTTATTTT
.,TRBV12-5,.,TRBJ2-7,CASGSWASYEQYF,TGTGCTAGTGGTTCATGGGCCTCTTACGAGCAGTACTTC
.,TRBV5-6,TRBD1,TRBJ1-2,CASSPLRGQGPYGYTF,TGTGCCAGCAGCCCGCTTCGAGGACAGGGTCCCTATGGCTACACCTTC
.,TRBV19,.,TRBJ1-4,CASSIMEEKLFF,TGTGCCAGTAGTATAATGGAGGAAAAACTGTTTTTT
.,TRBV27,.,TRBJ1-2,CASKPGSALEGYTF,TGTGCCAGCAAACCCGGATCGGCGTTGGAGGGCTACACCTTC
.,TRBV5-1,.,TRBJ1-4,CASRDTGSTNEKLFF,TGCGCCAGCCGAGATACAGGGTCAACTAATGAAAAACTGTTTTTT
.,TRBV27,.,TRBJ2-1,CASSFLTEFTGDYYNEQFF,TGTGCCAGCAGTTTCCTAACAGAATTTACAGGGGACTACTACAATGAGCAGTTCTTC
.,TRBV19,.,TRBJ1-2,CASSRGTTPGYTF,TGTGCCAGTAGTAGAGGGACCACCCCTGGCTACACCTTC
.,TRBV5-1,.,TRBJ2-3,CASSFSGQRSTDTQYF,TGCGCCAGCAGCTTCTCGGGACAAAGAAGCACAGATACGCAGTATTTT
.,TRBV7-9,TRBD1,TRBJ1-2,CASSFWRTGPLADGYTF,TGTGCCAGCAGCTTTTGGCGGACAGGCCCTTTGGCGGATGGCTACACCTTC
.,TRBV27,TRBD2,TRBJ2-5,CASSFSGARRETQYF,TGTGCCAGCAGCTTCAGCGGGGCGAGGCGGGAGACCCAGTACTTC
.,TRBV27,TRBD1,TRBJ2-2,CASSFTGGRTGELFF,TGTGCCAGCAGTTTTACAGGGGGCCGGACCGGGGAGCTGTTTTTT
.,TRBV7-8,.,TRBJ2-3,CASSPKDTQYF,TGTGCCAGCAGCCCCAAGGATACGCAGTATTTT
.,TRBV5-1,.,TRBJ2-5,CASSLVAYQETQYF,TGCGCCAGCAGCTTGGTTGCGTACCAAGAGACCCAGTACTTC
.,TRBV18,.,TRBJ1-5,CASSPPKGTGGSSNQPQHF,TGTGCCAGCTCACCACCGAAGGGGACGGGGGGGAGTAGCAATCAGCCCCAGCATTTT
.,TRBV5-1,TRBD1,TRBJ2-7,CASSPILRDRRPSVEQYF,TGCGCCAGCAGCCCCATCCTGCGGGACAGGCGCCCTTCAGTGGAGCAGTACTTC
.,TRBV4-1,.,TRBJ1-6,CASSQGEHLDSPLHF,TGCGCCAGCAGCCAGGGGGAACATTTGGATTCACCCCTCCACTTT
.,TRBV6-5,.,TRBJ1-2,CASSHPQGDYGYTF,TGTGCCAGCAGCCATCCCCAAGGGGACTATGGCTACACCTTC
few,TRBV10-1,.,TRBJ1-1,CASSESGGYTEAFF,TGCGCCAGCAGTGAGTCTGGGGGCTACACTGAAGCTTTCTTT
.,TRBV10-2,TRBD1,TRBJ2-2,CASSFQGAGTGELFF,TGCGCCAGCAGTTTCCAGGGGGCGGGTACCGGGGAGCTGTTTTTT
.,TRBV2,.,TRBJ1-1,CASSDRPLKTEAFF,TGTGCCAGCAGTGACCGACCCTTAAAGACTGAAGCTTTCTTT
.,TRBV2,TRBD1,TRBJ1-3,CASSDRGGNTIYF,TGTGCCAGCAGTGACAGGGGGGGAAACACCATATATTTT
.,TRBV7-3,.,TRBJ1-2,CASSSRDGYGYTF,TGTGCCAGCAGCTCTCGGGACGGCTATGGCTACACCTTC